The 21 T cell receptor beta chains below were found in one sample sequenced in a study of blood T cell repertoires in COVID-19. Generated by immunoSEQ multiplex PCR, the TCRdb table keeps only in-frame clones and is missing some. The sample records more than 9,500 clones, approximately 88% being singletons. Sequencing input: peripheral blood. These receptors all stem from a woman between 55 and 75 years old with active COVID-19.

This clone was observed a handful of times. The chain employs TRBV7-3 and TRBJ2-3; 9 nucleotides line up with TRBD1. The CDR3 runs to 13 residues. Germline CDR1 SGHTA, CDR2 FQGTGA. The V segment lost 5 bases and the J segment 9 bases; nucleotides outside the gene matches: 6. The CDR3 DNA sequence: TGTGCCAGCAGCCCGAAAGGGACAGGGACGCAGTATTTT. Amino acid sequence: CASSPKGTGTQYF.

The chain links TRBV18 to TRBJ2-3, with a tentative D call TRBD2 (6 bases). The germline CDR1 and CDR2 sequences are KGHSH and LQKENI. Deletions cut 2 bases from V and 0 bases from J, with 15 bases between. The CDR3 length is 17 residues. The CDR3: CASSPSLGLASTDTQYF. CDR3 sequence (DNA): TGTGCCAGCTCACCATCCCTGGGACTGGCTAGCACAGATACGCAGTATTTT.

The chain uses TRBV14 and TRBJ1-2; TRBD1 matches 9 bases. Per germline, CDR1 SGHDN and CDR2 FVKESK. Germline trimming cut 8 bases from V and 5 bases from J; bases unmatched to any gene: 9. The CDR3 has 14 amino acids. CDR3 in DNA: TGTGCCAGCGGACCACAGGGGGCGCGGTATGGCTACACCTTC. Protein: CASGPQGARYGYTF.

This clone was counted once. V is TRBV27 and J is TRBJ2-3; 10 bases map to TRBD2. Germline V gene lookup returns CDR1 MNHEY and CDR2 SMNVEV (reference sequence). V was clipped by 8 bases and J by 3 bases; unmatched bases: 14. This CDR3 has 17 amino acids. CDR3 amino acids: CASQPLLAGELTDTQYF. CDR3 in DNA: TGTGCCAGCCAGCCCCTCCTAGCGGGAGAGTTGACAGATACGCAGTATTTT.

The chain carries TRBV21-1 and TRBJ1-3; the DNA was not compared with TRBD1, the D call given in the table. TRBV21-1 is listed as a pseudogene. CDR3 length equals 21 residues. CDR3 in DNA: TGTGCCAGCAGCTCAGGTAGGCCTTTTTTAGACCATAGAGCCCCTGGAAACACCATATATTTT. It is translated as CASSSGRPFLDHRAPGNTIYF.

The gene calls are TRBV24-1 and TRBJ2-3; 9 nucleotides agree with TRBD1. This CDR3 spans 16 amino acids. Germline V gives CDR1 KGHDR, CDR2 SFDVKD. J lost 6 bases, V lost 4 bases, and 10 bases had no gene match. The CDR3 DNA reads TGTGCCACCAGTGACAACCGGGACAGGGAATCGGATACGCAGTATTTT. Protein sequence: CATSDNRDRESDTQYF.

The chain couples TRBV2 to TRBJ2-4, with 7 bases fitting TRBD2. CDR1 SNHLY and CDR2 FYNNEI come from the germline V gene. With 7 bases clipped from V and 0 bases from J, the junction kept 6 bases outside the gene matches. This CDR3 contains 15 residues. CDR3 sequence reads: CASKRGVLAKNIQYF. CDR3 nucleotide sequence: TGTGCCAGCAAGCGGGGAGTCCTAGCCAAAAACATTCAGTACTTC.

The chain employs TRBV7-9 and TRBJ2-2, with D tentatively TRBD1 (5 bases). The CDR3 consists of 15 residues. CDR1 SEHNR and CDR2 FQNEAQ come from the germline V gene (reference sequence). Between the trimmed V and J ends, which lost 5 bases and 2 bases, there was a span of 12 bases. CDR3 sequence: CASSGPRVNTGELFF. The CDR3 DNA is TGTGCCAGCAGCGGTCCCAGGGTAAACACCGGGGAGCTGTTTTTT.

The genes are TRBV7-2 and TRBJ2-3, with TRBD2 matching 7 bases. The junction had 10 bases not matched to a gene; V was cut back by 4 bases and J by 6 bases. This CDR3 has 15 residues. In germline, CDR1 is SGHTA, CDR2 FQGNSA. The CDR3 spells CASSSAGWGGDTQYF. The CDR3 coding sequence is TGTGCCAGCAGCTCAGCCGGGTGGGGAGGGGATACGCAGTATTTT.

This rearrangement joins TRBV6-5 to TRBJ2-2; the D gene is possibly TRBD1 (6 bases). Germline CDR1 reads MNHEY; CDR2 reads SVGAGI. This CDR3 contains 15 residues. Between the trimmed V and J ends, which lost 4 bases and 1 base, there was a span of 10 bases. The DNA of the CDR3 is TGTGCCAGCAGTTTGGGGACACTGAACACCGGGGAGCTGTTTTTT. It translates to CASSLGTLNTGELFF.

The chain carries TRBV27 and TRBJ2-7; weak D call: TRBD1 (6 bases). Germline values: CDR1 MNHEY, CDR2 SMNVEV (reference sequence). This CDR3 is built from 14 residues. V was cut by 3 bases and J by 5 bases, with 14 bases left in between. CDR3 sequence (DNA): TGTGCCAGCAGTTTGAGGACAGCCAGCCACGAGCAGTACGTC. Translated: CASSLRTASHEQYV.

Note on this clone: The junction departs from germline at one end; a sequencing error may be responsible. The chain employs TRBV6-5 and TRBJ1-1; D is possibly TRBD1 (6 bases). Per germline, CDR1 MNHEY and CDR2 SVGAGI. The CDR3 consists of 11 residues. This CDR3 reads CASNFPPDSRF. DNA of the CDR3: TGTGCCAGCAATTTCCCCCCGGACAGCCGCTTT.

The V and J genes are TRBV9 and TRBJ2-4; 8 bases match TRBD2. Trimming removed 3 bases from V and 5 bases from J; junction bases left unmatched: 10. This CDR3 is built from 16 residues. Germline V CDR1 and CDR2: SGDLS, YYNGEE. The CDR3 here is CASSATSGGAQNIQYF. In nucleotides, the CDR3 is TGTGCCAGCAGCGCAACTAGCGGAGGGGCCCAAAACATTCAGTACTTC.

This chain joins TRBV10-3 and TRBJ2-7; a possible D gene is TRBD2 (5 bases). The CDR3 spans 20 residues. V was clipped by 3 bases and J by 0 bases, with 27 bases between them. CDR1 and CDR2 from the germline V gene are ENHRY and SYGVKD. The CDR3 is CAISEVGQANLGGSSYEQYF. CDR3 sequence (DNA): TGTGCCATCAGTGAAGTTGGGCAGGCGAACCTTGGTGGGAGCTCCTACGAGCAGTACTTC.

This chain connects TRBV5-1 to TRBJ2-5; TRBD2 aligns across 11 bases. Germline values: CDR1 SGHRS, CDR2 YFSETQ. The CDR3 contains 15 residues. The J segment lost 1 base and the V segment lost 4 bases, leaving 3 bases of the junction unmatched. CDR3 sequence reads: CASSRGTSGQETQYF. The CDR3 bases are TGCGCCAGCAGCAGGGGGACTAGCGGCCAAGAGACCCAGTACTTC.

This chain links TRBV5-8 with TRBJ1-5; a possible D gene is TRBD1 (6 bases). V was cut by 0 bases and J by 5 bases, with 12 bases left in between. CDR1 is SGHTS and CDR2 is YDEGEE in the germline V gene. The CDR3 is 15 amino acids. CDR3 in amino acids: CASSLVSGAYQPQHF. The DNA of the CDR3 is TGTGCCAGCAGCTTGGTGTCAGGGGCTTATCAGCCCCAGCATTTT.

This rearrangement joins TRBV6-5 to TRBJ2-5, with D hard to call. The CDR3 has 13 residues. Germline CDR1 and CDR2: MNHEY and SVGAGI. V gave up 5 bases and J gave up 4 bases, with 11 bases separating them. CDR3 DNA sequence: TGTGCCAGCAGTATGCACAGAATAGAGACCCAGTACTTC. It codes for CASSMHRIETQYF.

This chain's CDR3 is CASSVAHSPDYGYTF. The CDR3, as DNA: TGTGCCAGCAGCGTAGCTCACTCTCCCGATTATGGCTACACCTTC. This chain links TRBV9 with TRBJ1-2; D unclear. Germline V gene data show CDR1 as SGDLS and CDR2 as YYNGEE. The length of the CDR3 is 15 residues. V lost 0 bases, J lost 5 bases, and 14 bases lay in between.

The V gene is TRBV2, the J gene TRBJ2-3; a possible D gene is TRBD2 (6 bases). Germline V gene sequence: CDR1 SNHLY, CDR2 FYNNEI. Trimming took off 2 bases at V and 0 bases at J, with 9 bases between the two ends. CDR3 size: 15 residues. The chain's CDR3 is CASSETGGSTDTQYF. The CDR3 nucleotides are TGTGCCAGCAGTGAAACCGGGGGAAGCACAGATACGCAGTATTTT.

The V gene is TRBV5-1, the J gene TRBJ2-5, with 16 bases that match TRBD2. Germline CDR1 reads SGHRS; CDR2 reads YFSETQ. The V and J ends lost 3 bases and 4 bases, in that order; junction bases with no gene match: 6. This CDR3 has 17 residues. The CDR3 DNA follows: TGCGCCAGCAGCTCGGGACTAGCGGGGGGGCGAGCAGAGACCCAGTACTTC. Translating it yields CASSSGLAGGRAETQYF.

J is TRBJ2-1 and V is TRBV27; possibly TRBD2 for D (6 bases). Trimming took 4 bases from V and 9 from J, leaving 16 bases between them. The CDR3 consists of 14 residues. Germline V lookup: CDR1 MNHEY, CDR2 SMNVEV (reference sequence). DNA of the CDR3: TGTGCCAGCAGTTCTTTGACTAGAGTAGGTGAGCAGTTCTTC. The encoded protein is CASSSLTRVGEQFF.